Following are 30 T cell receptor beta chains from one sample sequenced in a study of Ad26.COV2.S vaccination and SARS-CoV-2 variants. Clones were sequenced by immunoSEQ multiplex PCR, and TCRdb holds only the in-frame ones, with some missing. Of a few hundred thousand clones in the sample, 75% to 90% are singletons; the top ten hold 1.9%. As to treatment: around 19 received Ad26.COV2.S at low or high dose, single or two shots; about five received placebo; per-sample allocation not given. Vaccine and placebo recipients were sampled on day 63 after the first injection. The sample consisted of peripheral blood, taken in a trial of Ad26.COV2.S vaccine versus placebo. Every receptor here comes from a person aged 18-65 years who received the Ad26.COV2.S COVID-19 vaccine or a placebo.

This clone was observed once. The V and J genes are TRBV11-2 and TRBJ2-2; the D call may be TRBD1 or TRBD2 (6 bases each). In germline, CDR1 is SGHAT, CDR2 FQNNGV. The CDR3 is made up of 14 amino acids. V lost 5 bases and J lost 7, with 14 bases in between. Here the CDR3 DNA reads TGTGCCAGCAGCCTACTCGGGGGCGGCGGGGAGCTGTTTTTT. Translation: CASSLLGGGGELFF.

The rearrangement uses TRBV15 and TRBJ1-2, with a weak D call TRBD1 (5 bases). The CDR3 spans 19 residues. Germline assignment: CDR1 LNHNV and CDR2 YYDKDF (reference sequence). The V end was cut by 1 base, the J end by 0 bases, with 21 bases between. The CDR3 DNA sequence: TGTGCCACCAGCAGAGTAGGGGCTCCCTTGGCGGATACTAACTATGGCTACACCTTC. Translated: CATSRVGAPLADTNYGYTF. The full variable domain, in which reference TRBV15 and TRBJ1-2 provide the parts outside the CDR3, is DAMVIQNPRYQVTQFGKPVTLSCSQTLNHNVMYWYQQKSSQAPKLLFHYYDKDFNNEADTPDNFQSRRPNTSFCFLDIRSPGLGDTAMYLCATSRVGAPLADTNYGYTFGSGTRLTVV.

The rearrangement links TRBV5-5 to TRBJ1-2, with TRBD1 matching over 8 bases. Germline CDR1 SGHKS, CDR2 YYEKEE (reference sequence). Losses at the gene ends were 4 bases for V and 2 bases for J; bases not matched to a gene: 7. The CDR3 extends over 15 amino acids. The CDR3 spells CASSRPGQANYGYTF. DNA of the CDR3: TGTGCCAGCAGCCGACCGGGACAGGCCAACTATGGCTACACCTTC. The complete variable domain, with remaining parts taken from reference TRBV5-5 and TRBJ1-2, reads DAGVTQSPTHLIKTRGQQVTLRCSPISGHKSVSWYQQVLGQGPQFIFQYYEKEERGRGNFPDRFSARQFPNYSSELNVNALLLGDSALYLCASSRPGQANYGYTFGSGTRLTVV.

The rearrangement uses TRBV7-2 and TRBJ1-3; D unresolved. This CDR3 is built from 17 residues. CDR1 is SGHTA, CDR2 FQGNSA, per germline. V was trimmed by 1 base and J by 3 bases, leaving 16 bases between them. The CDR3 nucleotides are TGTGCCAGCAGCTTAGTAACGTGGACTGACGTTGGAAACACCATATATTTT. It is translated as CASSLVTWTDVGNTIYF.

The chain combines TRBV18 with TRBJ2-3; TRBD2 agrees at 12 bases. V shed 3 bases and J 2 bases; nucleotides not matched to a gene: 3. Germline V gene data show CDR1 as KGHSH and CDR2 as LQKENI. CDR3 length: 16 residues. The CDR3 region has the DNA TGTGCCAGCTCACCGCTAGCGGGAGGGCTCACAGATACGCAGTATTTT. It specifies CASSPLAGGLTDTQYF.

This sequence joins TRBV7-2 and TRBJ1-2; 8 nucleotides line up with TRBD1. CDR1 and CDR2 (germline): SGHTA, FQGNSA. With V trimmed by 5 bases and J by 8 bases, 7 bases remained unmatched. CDR3 length equals 13 residues. For the CDR3, the DNA is TGTGCCAGCAGCCAGGACAGGGATTCCGGCTACACCTTC. Protein: CASSQDRDSGYTF.

The chain has TRBV7-2 and TRBJ2-3; 12 positions agree with TRBD2. The CDR3 length is 18 residues. V was pared by 0 bases and J by 0 bases, with 4 bases of the junction left unmatched. Per germline, CDR1 SGHTA and CDR2 FQGNSA. The CDR3 sequence is CASSLARTSGASTDTQYF. In DNA, the CDR3 is TGTGCCAGCAGCTTAGCGCGGACTAGCGGGGCTAGCACAGATACGCAGTATTTT. The whole variable domain, filled in from reference TRBV7-2 and TRBJ2-3, reads GAGVSQSPSNKVTEKGKDVELRCDPISGHTALYWYRQSLGQGLEFLIYFQGNSAPDKSGLPSDRFSAERTGGSVSTLTIQRTQQEDSAVYLCASSLARTSGASTDTQYFGPGTRLTVL.

This chain links TRBV9 with TRBJ2-1, with 8 positions matching TRBD2. This CDR3 spans 17 amino acids. J gave up 4 bases and V 4 bases, and 13 bases lay outside the gene matches. Germline V gene data show CDR1 as SGDLS and CDR2 as YYNGEE. CDR3 protein: CASSPQGSGRIYNEQFF. Here the CDR3 DNA reads TGTGCCAGCAGCCCTCAGGGCAGCGGGAGAATTTACAATGAGCAGTTCTTC.

The chain joins TRBV27 to TRBJ2-7; 10 bases fit TRBD2. V was clipped by 10 bases and J by 3 bases; unmatched bases: 9. The CDR3 consists of 14 residues. CDR1 MNHEY and CDR2 SMNVEV come from the germline V gene (reference sequence). The CDR3 DNA is TGTGCCACCCGGACACTAGCGGGAAACTACGAGCAGTACTTC. It is translated as CATRTLAGNYEQYF.

This chain connects TRBV3-1 (or the pseudogene TRBV3-2) to TRBJ2-7; 9 positions match TRBD1. Per germline, CDR1 LGHDT and CDR2 YNNKEL (reference sequence). The CDR3 covers 15 residues. Trimming took 1 base from V and 5 from J; bases not matched to a gene: 6. CDR3 DNA sequence: TGTGCCAGCAGCCAAGTCGGGACAGGGTCGAACGAGCAGTACTTC. Protein product: CASSQVGTGSNEQYF.

This chain links TRBV5-1 with TRBJ1-3, with unresolved D. There are 15 residues in the CDR3. CDR1 SGHRS and CDR2 YFSETQ come from the germline V gene. With 0 bases removed from V and 2 bases from J, the gap between germline ends came to 9 bases. CDR3 in amino acids: CASSLAAPPGNTIYF. In nucleotides, the CDR3 is TGCGCCAGCAGCTTGGCCGCGCCACCTGGAAACACCATATATTTT.

J is TRBJ1-2 and V is TRBV12-3 or TRBV12-4; the D is unclear. The V gene lost 8 bases and the J gene lost 4 bases, with 14 bases spanning the gap. CDR3 size: 13 residues. CDR3 residues: CASGVRTSYGYTF. The CDR3 nucleotides are TGTGCCAGCGGGGTCAGAACATCCTATGGCTACACCTTC.

J is TRBJ2-1 and V is TRBV4-2, with TRBD1 matching 7 bases. Germline V gives CDR1 LGHNA, CDR2 YNFKEQ. There are 16 residues in the CDR3. The V segment lost 2 bases and the J segment 9 bases; nucleotides outside the gene matches: 13. CDR3 region: CASSQLGQVRGSEQFF. Here the CDR3 DNA reads TGTGCCAGCAGCCAACTAGGACAGGTACGCGGTAGTGAGCAGTTCTTC.

This rearrangement joins TRBV27 to TRBJ2-1; D perhaps matches TRBD2 (5 bases). V was shortened by 6 bases and J by 11 bases, with 14 bases between the two germline ends. Germline V gene sequence: CDR1 MNHEY, CDR2 SMNVEV (reference sequence). CDR3 length: 12 amino acids. CDR3 loop: CASSSPREKQFF. The CDR3 DNA follows: TGTGCCAGCAGCTCCCCAAGGGAGAAGCAGTTCTTC.

This chain joins TRBV5-1 and TRBJ2-1; 10 bases match TRBD2. Germline V gene sequence: CDR1 SGHRS, CDR2 YFSETQ. The CDR3 has 17 residues. With V trimmed by 4 bases and J by 9 bases, 16 bases remained unmatched. The CDR3 nucleotides read TGCGCCAGCAGCCCAAGGACTAGCGGAACTAACAAGGGTGAGCAGTTCTTC. Amino acids: CASSPRTSGTNKGEQFF.

V gene TRBV11-2 combines with J gene TRBJ2-7; 8 bases align to TRBD2. After removal of 5 bases from V and 6 bases from J, the junction contained 12 bases not matched to a gene. The germline V gene encodes CDR1 SGHAT and CDR2 FQNNGV. There are 15 residues in the CDR3. CDR3 region: CASSARLGLGLEQYF. The DNA for the CDR3 is TGTGCCAGCAGCGCCCGGCTGGGACTAGGCCTCGAGCAGTACTTC.

This clone was counted many times. The rearrangement uses TRBV18 and TRBJ1-5; tentatively, D is TRBD1 (5 bases). CDR3 length: 13 residues. V lost 3 bases and J 6 bases, leaving 9 bases between the germline ends. The germline gives CDR1 KGHSH, CDR2 LQKENI. In DNA form, the CDR3 reads TGTGCCAGCTCACCGGGGGTGGTTCAGCCCCAGCATTTT. It translates to CASSPGVVQPQHF.

The CDR3 spells CASSVAWSPPGSYPTYEQYF. CDR3 sequence (DNA): TGTGCCAGCAGCGTAGCTTGGTCGCCACCTGGCAGCTACCCCACCTACGAGCAGTACTTC. This sequence joins TRBV9 and TRBJ2-7, with D unresolved. Germline V gives CDR1 SGDLS, CDR2 YYNGEE. The CDR3 has 20 residues. Between the trimmed V and J ends, which lost 0 bases and 2 bases, there was a span of 27 bases.

The V call is TRBV28, the J call TRBJ2-3; 9 bases are shared with TRBD2. The CDR3 is 15 amino acids. V trimming: 6 bases; J trimming: 2 bases; junction bases outside the gene matches: 6. CDR1 and CDR2 from the germline V gene are MDHEN and SYDVKM. Here the CDR3 reads CASRGTSGPTDTQYF. The DNA for the CDR3 is TGTGCCAGCAGGGGAACTAGCGGGCCCACAGATACGCAGTATTTT.

This sequence joins TRBV27 and TRBJ2-5, with no clear D. The CDR3 runs to 15 residues. The V and J ends lost 4 bases and 1 base respectively, with 13 bases between them. The V gene's germline CDR1 is MNHEY and CDR2 SMNVEV (reference sequence). CDR3 sequence reads: CASSSLPRAQETQYF. Written as DNA, the CDR3 is TGTGCCAGCAGTTCGCTGCCCCGGGCCCAAGAGACCCAGTACTTC.

The chain recombines TRBV28 with TRBJ2-6, with D maybe TRBD1 (6 bases). The CDR3 loop spans 14 amino acids. CDR1 is MDHEN, CDR2 SYDVKM, per germline. V was cut by 10 bases and J by 0 bases, with 10 bases left in between. CDR3 nucleotides: TGTGCCACCCGGACAGTCTCTGGGGCCAACGTCCTGACTTTC. Translation: CATRTVSGANVLTF.

The V gene is TRBV4-2, the J gene TRBJ1-2, with a weak D call TRBD1 (5 bases). The germline V gene has CDR1 LGHNA and CDR2 YNFKEQ. The CDR3 covers 15 residues. With 1 base removed from V and 7 bases from J, the gap between germline ends came to 16 bases. CDR3 in amino acids: CASSQGTGTRSGYTF. CDR3 DNA: TGTGCCAGCAGCCAAGGGACCGGGACCCGGTCTGGCTACACCTTC.

V and J are TRBV6-2 or TRBV6-3 and TRBJ1-1; TRBD1 matches 8 bases. Trimming cost V 2 bases and J 3 bases; bases outside gene matches: 8. Germline values: CDR1 MNHEY, CDR2 SVGEGT. This CDR3 is 16 amino acids long. CDR3 amino acids: CASSYPIPGQDTEAFF. Written as DNA, the CDR3 is TGTGCCAGCAGTTACCCAATTCCGGGACAGGACACTGAAGCTTTCTTT.

The chain uses TRBV18 and TRBJ2-5, with D perhaps matching TRBD1 (5 bases). With 3 bases removed from V and 1 base from J, the gap between germline ends came to 9 bases. This CDR3 has 14 amino acids. CDR1 and CDR2 from the germline V gene are KGHSH and LQKENI. CDR3 residues: CASSPYGAQETQYF. The CDR3, as DNA: TGTGCCAGCTCACCCTATGGGGCCCAAGAGACCCAGTACTTC.

V is TRBV28 and J is TRBJ1-5, with D unclear. V lost 7 bases, J lost 7 bases, and 14 bases lay in between. The CDR3 consists of 13 residues. The germline V gene encodes CDR1 MDHEN and CDR2 SYDVKM. The CDR3 DNA reads as TGTGCCAGCACACGGGTTCGGGGACAGCCCCAGCATTTT. Amino acids: CASTRVRGQPQHF.

This clone was recorded a few times. The chain combines TRBV19 with TRBJ1-2; 7 bases match TRBD1. Losses at the gene ends were 5 bases for V and 3 bases for J; bases not matched to a gene: 9. The CDR3 sequence is 15 residues long. In germline, CDR1 is LNHDA, CDR2 SQIVND (reference sequence). CDR3 loop: CASSPGGDSDYGYTF. The CDR3 DNA is TGTGCCAGTAGTCCCGGCGGGGACAGTGACTATGGCTACACCTTC.

This clone was seen a few times. The rearrangement joins TRBV2 to TRBJ1-6, with 7 bases matching TRBD1. The V gene's germline CDR1 is SNHLY and CDR2 FYNNEI. This CDR3 has 16 residues. J was trimmed by 2 bases and V by 8 bases; bases with no gene match: 9. The CDR3 DNA sequence: TGTGCCAGCGCCGACAGGGTCGGCCCCTATAATTCACCCCTCCACTTT. Translated, it gives CASADRVGPYNSPLHF.

The CDR3 is CASSILAGGLYEQYF. For the CDR3, the DNA is TGTGCCAGTAGTATCTTAGCGGGAGGGCTTTACGAGCAGTACTTC. V gene TRBV19 combines with J gene TRBJ2-7, with 11 bases fitting TRBD2. CDR3 length equals 15 residues. Germline V gives CDR1 LNHDA, CDR2 SQIVND (reference sequence). The trim removed 3 bases at V and 4 bases at J, leaving 5 bases unmatched.

CDR3 sequence: CASAPPGEGEQYF. The CDR3, as DNA: TGTGCTAGTGCCCCGCCGGGGGAGGGGGAGCAGTACTTC. This chain uses TRBV12-5 with TRBJ2-7; 7 nucleotides agree with TRBD2. Germline lookup yields CDR1 LGHNT and CDR2 FRNRAP. This CDR3 contains 13 residues. V lost 7 bases to trimming and J lost 7 bases; unmatched junction nucleotides: 10.

This chain uses TRBV5-3 with TRBJ1-1; the D is unclear. TRBV5-3 has ORF status, its function being uncertain. This CDR3 comprises 15 residues. The germline V and J ends were trimmed by 0 bases and 0 bases, with 9 bases remaining between them. The CDR3 DNA is TGTGCCAGAAGCTTGGGTAGGATACTGAACACTGAAGCTTTCTTT. This codes for CARSLGRILNTEAFF.